The 3 T cell receptor beta chains below all came from one sample that was sequenced in a study of beta chain features in type 1 diabetes listed by TCRdb under 2018. Libraries were constructed by the immunoSEQ multiplex PCR assay. The entire isolated RNA was reverse transcribed using the High Capacity cDNA Reverse Transcription Kit, and thus expressed TCRB transcripts were sequenced. TCRdb obtained this table from immuneACCESS and retained in-frame rearrangements with V and J assigned. These tables miss some clones; where compared with another copy, unresolved V genes account for less than half of the shortfall, and the remainder is unexplained. The table for this sample lists 390,000 or so clones; over 11% of them were counted only once. Roughly 0.033% of the sample belongs to the ten largest clones. The sample taken for sequencing was naive CD4+ T cells from blood. This specimen's cell subset or site label, interpreted: true naive CD4+ T cells. The receptors stem from a man aged 30 to 45 in good health.

V gene TRBV7-9 combines with J gene TRBJ1-1, with 8 bases aligning to TRBD1. V lost 4 bases, J lost 4 bases, and 8 bases stayed unmatched. Looked up from germline, CDR1 is SEHNR and CDR2 is FQNEAQ (reference sequence). The CDR3 totals 15 residues. The CDR3 is CASSYYRDRGTEAFF. The CDR3 nucleotides read TGTGCCAGCAGCTACTACCGAGACAGGGGCACTGAAGCTTTCTTT.

This clone appeared a few times. This chain links TRBV2 with TRBJ1-1; D gene ambiguous. Germline V gene data show CDR1 as SNHLY and CDR2 as FYNNEI. The CDR3 consists of 13 residues. The V and J ends lost 0 bases and 7 bases respectively, with 9 bases between them. CDR3 nucleotides: TGTGCCAGCAGTGAAGCGTTTTTAGGTGAAGCTTTCTTT. It yields the protein CASSEAFLGEAFF.

Concerning this clone: The sample holds other DNA sequences that translate to the same CDR3. The rearrangement links TRBV18 to TRBJ1-1, with unresolved D. V was shortened by 2 bases and J by 1 base, with 5 bases between the two germline ends. From germline, CDR1 is KGHSH and CDR2 LQKENI. This CDR3 spans 13 amino acids. The CDR3, as DNA: TGTGCCAGCTCACCAAACAGGAACACTGAAGCTTTCTTT. This codes for CASSPNRNTEAFF.